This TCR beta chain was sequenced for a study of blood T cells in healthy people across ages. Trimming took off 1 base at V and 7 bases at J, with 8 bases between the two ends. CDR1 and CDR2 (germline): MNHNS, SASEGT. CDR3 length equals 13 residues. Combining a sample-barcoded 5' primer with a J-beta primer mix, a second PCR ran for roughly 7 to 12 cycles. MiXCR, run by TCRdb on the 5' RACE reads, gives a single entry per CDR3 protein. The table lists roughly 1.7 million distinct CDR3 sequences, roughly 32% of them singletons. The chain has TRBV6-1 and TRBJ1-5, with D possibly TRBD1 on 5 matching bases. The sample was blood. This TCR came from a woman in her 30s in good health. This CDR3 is CASSEGEGQPQHF. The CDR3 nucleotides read TGTGCCAGCAGTGAAGGTGAGGGGCAGCCCCAGCATTTT.